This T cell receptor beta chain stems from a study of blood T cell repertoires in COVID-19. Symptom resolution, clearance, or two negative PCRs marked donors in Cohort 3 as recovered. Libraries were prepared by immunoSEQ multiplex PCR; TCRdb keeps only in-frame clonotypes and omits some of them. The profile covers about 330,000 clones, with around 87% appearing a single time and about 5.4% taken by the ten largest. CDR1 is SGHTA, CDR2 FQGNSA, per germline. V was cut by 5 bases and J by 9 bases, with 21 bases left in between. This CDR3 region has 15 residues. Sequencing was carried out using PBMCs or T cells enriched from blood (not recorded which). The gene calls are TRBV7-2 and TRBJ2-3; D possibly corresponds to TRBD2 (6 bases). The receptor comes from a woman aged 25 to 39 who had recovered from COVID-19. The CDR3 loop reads CASSKGPRDRSTQYF. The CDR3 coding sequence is TGTGCCAGCAGCAAAGGGCCGCGGGACCGATCGACGCAGTATTTT.